Shown below are 7 T cell receptor beta chains from a single sample sequenced in a study of CD8 T cells in ankylosing spondylitis. TCRdb itself ran the 5' RACE reads through MiXCR, one entry per CDR3 protein. The sample includes about 42,000 distinct CDR3 sequences, under 4.5% of them seen just once. Sequencing used blood, either unsorted or a sorted T cell fraction (not recorded which). The origin of the receptors is a female donor with ankylosing spondylitis or in good health (not recorded which).

The sample holds many counts of this clonotype. The chain recombines TRBV9 with TRBJ2-6; D is unclear. Germline V lookup: CDR1 SGDLS, CDR2 YYNGEE. CDR3 length equals 18 residues. V was pared by 4 bases and J by 0 bases, with 17 bases between. CDR3 in DNA: TGTGCCAGCAGCACCCGCCCCTCAGCCTCCTCTGGGGCCAACGTCCTGACTTTC. This gives the protein CASSTRPSASSGANVLTF.

In this sample, this clonotype turned up many times. CDR3 coding DNA: TGTGCCAGCAGCGTATGGGCTGACCTGGAGCCCGGGGAGCTGTTTTTT. It encodes CASSVWADLEPGELFF. V gene TRBV9 combines with J gene TRBJ2-2; no reliable D call. With 1 base removed from V and 6 bases from J, the gap between germline ends came to 16 bases. Germline V gene data show CDR1 as SGDLS and CDR2 as YYNGEE. The CDR3 sequence is 16 residues long.

Many counts were recorded for this clonotype. The genes are TRBV9 and TRBJ1-1; no clear D. V lost 1 base, J lost 0 bases, and 10 bases lay in between. The germline V gene has CDR1 SGDLS and CDR2 YYNGEE. The CDR3 is made up of 15 amino acids. The CDR3 nucleotides read TGTGCCAGCAGCGTACCTATATCGCTGAACACTGAAGCTTTCTTT. This encodes CASSVPISLNTEAFF.

This clonotype occurred many times. The chain has TRBV9 and TRBJ2-5; 9 bases align to TRBD2. The CDR3 runs to 18 residues. Germline loops: CDR1 SGDLS, CDR2 YYNGEE. The junction had 15 bases not matched to a gene; V was cut back by 4 bases and J by 2 bases. In DNA, the CDR3 is TGTGCCAGCAGCCCCTCGGAGGTGTTGACTAGCGGACAAGAGACCCAGTACTTC. This encodes CASSPSEVLTSGQETQYF.

This clonotype was observed at least ten times. The DNA for the CDR3 is TGTGCCAGCAGCGCGGCCGGGGCCTCGAACACTGAAGCTTTCTTT. Protein: CASSAAGASNTEAFF. The chain employs TRBV9 and TRBJ1-1, with D possibly being TRBD1 (5 bases). This CDR3 is built from 15 residues. With 3 bases removed from V and 1 base from J, the gap between germline ends came to 13 bases. Germline V gene data show CDR1 as SGDLS and CDR2 as YYNGEE.

This clonotype showed up many times. The chain employs TRBV9 and TRBJ2-2; D is perhaps TRBD1 (6 bases). Trimming cost V 0 bases and J 1 base, with 10 bases left between them. The CDR3 runs to 16 residues. Looked up from germline, CDR1 is SGDLS and CDR2 is YYNGEE. CDR3 sequence: CASSVEQGLNTGELFF. The CDR3 region has the DNA TGTGCCAGCAGCGTAGAACAGGGCCTGAACACCGGGGAGCTGTTTTTT.

Concerning this clonotype itself: This clone may be a read error of a much larger clone one base away. The chain couples TRBV9 to TRBJ1-1; no definite D call. Trimming cost V 3 bases and J 2 bases, with 8 bases left between them. The CDR3 has 13 residues. Germline V CDR1 and CDR2: SGDLS, YYNGEE. CDR3 residues: CASSGDINTEAFF. The CDR3 nucleotides are TGTGCCAGCAGCGGAGACATAAACACTGAAGCTTTCTTT.